A single sample is the source of the 3 T cell receptor beta chains below, sequenced in a study of blood T cells in healthy people across ages. For the second PCR, which ran for about 7 to 12 cycles, a sample-barcoded 5' primer and a J-beta primer mix were used. TCRdb passed the 5' RACE reads through MiXCR, listing each CDR3 protein once. Here the sample spans roughly 1,500,000 distinct CDR3 sequences, about 32% being singletons. The specimen was blood. These receptors originate from a woman in her twenties or thirties in good health.

The chain carries TRBV7-9 and TRBJ2-5; the D gene is possibly TRBD2 (5 bases). In germline, CDR1 is SEHNR, CDR2 FQNEAQ (reference sequence). The CDR3 consists of 16 residues. The ends were cut back, 0 bases at V and 3 bases at J, with 14 bases in the middle. The CDR3 region has the DNA TGTGCCAGCAGCTTAGCGGGAGTAGGCAGTAAAGAGACCCAGTACTTC. This codes for CASSLAGVGSKETQYF.

This clonotype came up a few times. The chain couples TRBV15 to TRBJ1-6; possibly TRBD1 for D (5 bases). Looked up from germline, CDR1 is LNHNV and CDR2 is YYDKDF (reference sequence). V was shortened by 0 bases and J by 7 bases, with 13 bases between the two germline ends. The CDR3 has 16 amino acids. The CDR3 sequence: CATSRDRGVINSPLHF. As DNA, the CDR3 is TGTGCCACCAGCAGAGATCGAGGGGTCATCAATTCACCCCTCCACTTT.

This clonotype came up a few times. The chain uses TRBV10-1 and TRBJ2-5, with TRBD2 as a possible D gene (6 bases). The CDR3 is made up of 15 amino acids. V was shortened by 2 bases and J by 4 bases, with 14 bases between the two germline ends. Germline V lookup: CDR1 WNHNN, CDR2 SYGVQD (reference sequence). This CDR3 reads CASSERGLPGETQYF. CDR3 nucleotide sequence: TGCGCCAGCAGTGAGAGAGGACTACCAGGAGAGACCCAGTACTTC.